Listed here are 14 T cell receptor beta chains from one sample, sequenced in a study of T cells in Graves' hyperthyroidism and ophthalmopathy. It was RNA transcripts that yielded the amplified TCR beta CDR3 regions. The primer set for the first-round RT-PCR of the TCR CDR3 was HTBI. In TCRdb, the multiplex PCR reads were re-called with MiXCR into one record per CDR3 protein. The sample lists roughly 160,000 distinct CDR3 sequences; around 8.9% were seen once. The sequencing sample was made of blood. The receptors stem from a woman aged 18-29 years with Graves' hyperthyroidism that later progressed to Graves' ophthalmopathy.

This clonotype was found many times. The gene calls are TRBV19 and TRBJ2-3; no clear D gene. CDR1 and CDR2 from the germline V gene are LNHDA and SQIVND (reference sequence). Trimming pared 7 bases from V and 2 bases from J, leaving 16 bases between. The CDR3 contains 15 residues. In DNA, the CDR3 is TGTGCCAGTACTAATCCCGGTCGGTACACAGATACGCAGTATTTT. Its protein product is CASTNPGRYTDTQYF.

This clonotype was recorded at least ten times. The chain is built from TRBV15 and TRBJ1-6, with D perhaps TRBD1 (6 bases). Germline V gene data show CDR1 as LNHNV and CDR2 as YYDKDF (reference sequence). There are 16 residues in the CDR3. V lost 0 bases and J lost 7, with 13 bases in between. CDR3 in amino acids: CATSRDLRQENSPLHF. DNA for the CDR3: TGTGCCACCAGCAGAGATCTTAGACAGGAGAATTCACCCCTCCACTTT.

This clonotype was recorded many times. The chain carries TRBV7-2 and TRBJ2-7, with unresolved D. V was pared by 10 bases and J by 7 bases, with 17 bases between. Germline CDR1 is SGHTA and CDR2 is FQGNSA. The CDR3 loop spans 12 amino acids. The CDR3 spells CATTTLVSEQYF. CDR3 coding DNA: TGTGCCACCACTACCTTAGTAAGTGAGCAGTACTTC.

This clonotype was counted ten times or more. The chain combines TRBV24-1 with TRBJ2-3; the D gene is possibly TRBD1 (6 bases). The CDR3 length is 15 residues. Germline V gives CDR1 KGHDR, CDR2 SFDVKD. V dropped 3 bases and J dropped 3 bases, with 12 bases sitting between them. CDR3 nucleotide sequence: TGTGCCACCAGTGATATCAGGGGCGGGACAGATACGCAGTATTTT. Translation gives CATSDIRGGTDTQYF.

This clonotype has only a few counts. This may be a read error: a much more frequent sequence differs by one nucleotide. The V call is TRBV7-9, the J call TRBJ2-5; D is perhaps TRBD2 (5 bases). Trimming pared 1 base from V and 5 bases from J, leaving 17 bases between. Germline lookup yields CDR1 SEHNR and CDR2 FQNEAQ (reference sequence). This CDR3 spans 16 amino acids. CDR3 DNA sequence: TGTGCCAGCAGCTTAGTGGTAGGAGGTGGTCTTGAGACCCAGTACTTC. It encodes CASSLVVGGGLETQYF. The full variable domain, its missing parts supplied by reference TRBV7-9 and TRBJ2-5, is DTGVSQNPRHKITKRGQNVTFRCDPISEHNRLYWYRQTLGQGPEFLTYFQNEAQLEKSRLLSDRFSAERPKGSFSTLEIQRTEQGDSAMYLCASSLVVGGGLETQYFGPGTRLLVL.

This clonotype was detected ten times or more. The chain is built from TRBV27 and TRBJ1-1, with D unresolved. The CDR3 runs 15 residues. Deletions cut 6 bases from V and 4 bases from J, with 18 bases between. CDR1 and CDR2 (germline): MNHEY, SMNVEV (reference sequence). CDR3 coding DNA: TGTGCCAGCAGCGCCCGACCGGGCTCGGGCACTGAAGCTTTCTTT. Translating it yields CASSARPGSGTEAFF.

This clonotype was seen at least ten times. CDR3 DNA sequence: TGTGCCACCAGCAGAGCCGGACTAGTATCCTACAATGAGCAGTTCTTC. Protein product: CATSRAGLVSYNEQFF. The chain is built from TRBV15 and TRBJ2-1, with 7 bases aligning to TRBD2. This CDR3 has 16 amino acids. The germline gives CDR1 LNHNV, CDR2 YYDKDF (reference sequence). With V trimmed by 1 base and J by 1 base, 4 bases remained unmatched.

This clonotype was detected only a few times. The chain is built from TRBV4-2 and TRBJ2-5; perhaps TRBD1 as D (6 bases). The CDR3 totals 16 residues. Per the germline V gene, CDR1 is LGHNA and CDR2 is YNFKEQ. V lost 0 bases and J lost 7, with 18 bases in between. CDR3 amino acids: CASSQDFAGVGVTQYF. CDR3 bases: TGTGCCAGCAGCCAAGATTTCGCAGGGGTCGGGGTGACCCAGTACTTC.

This clonotype was found many times. V gene TRBV9 combines with J gene TRBJ1-1; D might be TRBD1 (5 bases). The germline CDR1 and CDR2 sequences are SGDLS and YYNGEE. The V end lost 3 bases, the J end lost 5 bases, and 11 bases lay between the germline ends. The CDR3 is 13 amino acids. The CDR3 DNA reads as TGTGCCAGCAGCGCGTCAGGGTTTACTGAAGCTTTCTTT. It encodes CASSASGFTEAFF.

This clonotype appeared many times. This chain uses TRBV2 with TRBJ2-1; D is unclear. From germline, CDR1 is SNHLY and CDR2 FYNNEI. This CDR3 spans 16 amino acids. Trimming stripped 0 bases from V and 1 base from J, with 10 bases between. The CDR3 region has the DNA TGTGCCAGCAGTGAAGCGTCTGGGAAGTCCTACAATGAGCAGTTCTTC. Amino acids: CASSEASGKSYNEQFF.

This clonotype was observed many times. The V gene is TRBV20-1, the J gene TRBJ1-2; TRBD1 matches at 8 bases. From germline, CDR1 is DFQATT and CDR2 SNEGSKA (reference sequence). This CDR3 is 15 amino acids long. The ends lost 3 bases at V and 3 bases at J; junction bases unmatched: 9. The CDR3 reads CSARGTGSTDYGYTF. DNA of the CDR3: TGCAGTGCTAGGGGGACAGGCTCCACGGACTATGGCTACACCTTC.

This clonotype has at least ten counts. V is TRBV20-1 and J is TRBJ2-1; possible D gene TRBD1, 5 bases. The CDR3 spans 13 residues. V was trimmed by 3 bases and J by 4 bases, leaving 10 bases between them. Germline values: CDR1 DFQATT, CDR2 SNEGSKA (reference sequence). CDR3 residues: CSASYRSYNEQFF. The DNA of the CDR3 is TGCAGTGCTAGTTACAGGAGTTACAATGAGCAGTTCTTC.

This clonotype has only a few counts. The DNA for the CDR3 is TGTGCCAGCAGCGTTGAACCGGGACAGCAATACAATGAGCAGTTCTTC. This gives the protein CASSVEPGQQYNEQFF. V is TRBV9 and J is TRBJ2-1; 7 positions agree with TRBD1. Germline lookup yields CDR1 SGDLS and CDR2 YYNGEE. The CDR3 is 16 residues long. The V and J ends lost 2 bases and 4 bases, in that order; junction bases with no gene match: 9.

This clonotype was seen many times. The chain uses TRBV15 and TRBJ2-1; D possibly corresponds to TRBD2 (6 bases). The CDR3 loop spans 14 amino acids. CDR1 is LNHNV, CDR2 YYDKDF, per germline (reference sequence). Trimming shortened V by 1 base and J by 6 bases, and 10 bases separated the two germline ends. The CDR3 here is CATSRARRGNEQFF. CDR3 DNA sequence: TGTGCCACCAGCAGAGCTAGGAGGGGCAATGAGCAGTTCTTC.